These 21 T cell receptor beta chains originate from one sample sequenced in a study of vaccination and CD4 T cells after COVID-19. Cultured CD4+ T-cell DNA underwent Oncomine TCR Beta short-read sequencing. Each CDR3 protein is one row after TCRdb ran MiXCR on the PCR reads. Among 15,000 to 20,000 distinct CDR3 sequences, 60% to 75% were seen once, and the ten largest hold roughly 10%. As for treatment: approximately 9-day PBMC culture with coronavirus spike peptide pools or control peptides (ViraFEST assay). Their cognate antigens are unknown. Sequencing was performed on CD4+ T cells from blood, cultured in vitro. The receptors stem from a human donor who had recovered from COVID-19.

This clonotype occurred once. The chain links TRBV6-2 or TRBV6-3 to TRBJ1-5, with D perhaps matching TRBD1 (5 bases). Trimming shortened V by 5 bases and J by 2 bases, and 13 bases separated the two germline ends. This CDR3 is built from 15 residues. Germline loops: CDR1 MNHEY, CDR2 SVGEGT. CDR3 amino acids: CASSTSEGRNQPQHF. CDR3 bases: TGTGCCAGCAGTACGTCCGAGGGGCGCAATCAGCCCCAGCATTTT.

This clonotype was observed a few times. This chain links TRBV7-3 with TRBJ2-2; no definite D call. V was cut by 7 bases and J by 4 bases, with 10 bases left in between. The CDR3 covers 13 residues. Germline CDR1 SGHTA, CDR2 FQGTGA. The chain's CDR3 is CASTSSGTGELFF. CDR3 DNA: TGTGCCAGCACCTCCTCTGGCACCGGGGAGCTGTTTTTT.

V usage is TRBV19 and J usage is TRBJ1-4; TRBD1 aligns across 9 bases. The ends lost 5 bases at V and 0 bases at J; junction bases unmatched: 1. Germline V gene lookup returns CDR1 LNHDA and CDR2 SQIVND (reference sequence). This CDR3 has 15 residues. In DNA, the CDR3 is TGTGCCAGTAGTCGGACAGGGGCAACTAATGAAAAACTGTTTTTT. Its protein product is CASSRTGATNEKLFF.

The V call is TRBV7-2, the J call TRBJ2-2, with D perhaps TRBD1 (6 bases). CDR3 length equals 16 residues. The germline V and J ends were trimmed by 1 base and 5 bases, with 14 bases remaining between them. Germline V lookup: CDR1 SGHTA, CDR2 FQGNSA. CDR3 region: CASSLESNRATGELFF. The CDR3 DNA reads as TGTGCCAGCAGCTTAGAGTCCAACAGGGCAACCGGGGAGCTGTTTTTT.

Note on this clonotype: Its ends do not fully match the called genes, so a read error is possible. V usage is TRBV10-3 and J usage is TRBJ2-2; 9 positions agree with TRBD1. CDR1 and CDR2 from the germline V gene are ENHRY and SYGVKD. The CDR3 extends over 16 amino acids. The CDR3 coding sequence is TGTGTCATCCCGGGGCCGGGACAGGGATATATCGGGGAGCTGTTTTTT. This codes for CVIPGPGQGYIGELFF.

This rearrangement joins TRBV27 to TRBJ1-5, with 7 bases lining up with TRBD1. J gave up 7 bases and V 8 bases, and 11 bases lay outside the gene matches. The CDR3 extends over 14 amino acids. The V gene's germline CDR1 is MNHEY and CDR2 SMNVEV (reference sequence). The CDR3 spells CASGLRGGVQPQHF. CDR3 nucleotides: TGTGCCAGCGGCCTCAGGGGGGGGGTGCAGCCCCAGCATTTT.

This clonotype was seen only once. V gene TRBV27 combines with J gene TRBJ1-5, with a tentative D call TRBD1 (5 bases). The CDR3 consists of 15 residues. V gave up 0 bases and J gave up 6 bases, with 12 bases separating them. From germline, CDR1 is MNHEY and CDR2 SMNVEV (reference sequence). CDR3 sequence (DNA): TGTGCCAGCAGTTTATCGATGCGGGGCATTCAGCCCCAGCATTTT. Residues: CASSLSMRGIQPQHF.

The J gene is TRBJ2-7, the V gene TRBV28, with 9 bases identical to TRBD1. Germline lookup yields CDR1 MDHEN and CDR2 SYDVKM. This CDR3 contains 15 residues. J lost 3 bases, V lost 4 bases, and 7 bases had no gene match. CDR3 sequence: CASSSRTGARYEQYF. In DNA form, the CDR3 reads TGTGCCAGCAGTTCCCGGACAGGGGCACGCTACGAGCAGTACTTC.

The chain links TRBV10-1 to TRBJ2-1; D is perhaps TRBD1 or TRBD2 (5 bases each). V lost 6 bases and J 10 bases, leaving 19 bases between the germline ends. Germline V gene data show CDR1 as WNHNN and CDR2 as SYGVQD (reference sequence). The CDR3 spans 14 residues. This chain's CDR3 is CASRQGTTQLEQFF. The CDR3 nucleotides read TGCGCCAGCAGACAAGGGACCACCCAGTTGGAGCAGTTCTTC.

This clonotype was counted between two and nine times. The rearrangement links TRBV11-2 to TRBJ1-1; maybe TRBD1 (6 bases). CDR3 length: 15 residues. Germline loops: CDR1 SGHAT, CDR2 FQNNGV. V shed 4 bases and J shed 4 bases, with 16 bases lying between them. CDR3 residues: CASSYIQGQSTEAFF. The DNA for the CDR3 is TGTGCCAGCAGCTATATACAGGGCCAATCCACTGAAGCTTTCTTT.

The V and J genes are TRBV30 and TRBJ1-1; no reliable D call. This CDR3 is built from 13 residues. V lost 0 bases to trimming and J lost 1 base, with 6 bases between them. CDR1 and CDR2 (germline): GTSNPN, SVGIG (reference sequence). In nucleotides, the CDR3 is TGTGCCTGGAGTGTTGGCCCGAACACTGAAGCTTTCTTT. This encodes CAWSVGPNTEAFF.

The gene calls are TRBV6-2 or TRBV6-3 and TRBJ2-1; the match to TRBD2 covers 9 bases. Per germline, CDR1 MNHEY and CDR2 SVGEGT. V dropped 5 bases and J dropped 6; count of bases not matched to a gene: 8. This CDR3 contains 15 residues. The CDR3 DNA sequence: TGTGCCAGCAGTCGAATAGCGGGAGCGGTCAATGAGCAGTTCTTC. It yields the protein CASSRIAGAVNEQFF.

The V gene is TRBV6-5, the J gene TRBJ1-5; D gene uncertain. Per the germline V gene, CDR1 is MNHEY and CDR2 is SVGAGI. Between the trimmed V and J ends, which lost 2 bases and 7 bases, there was a span of 9 bases. This CDR3 comprises 13 residues. DNA for the CDR3: TGTGCCAGCAGTTACGGGCAGTTCCAGCCCCAGCATTTT. Protein product: CASSYGQFQPQHF.

The chain uses TRBV6-1 and TRBJ2-1; 9 positions match TRBD1. This CDR3 region has 15 residues. Germline-derived CDR1 and CDR2 are MNHNS and SASEGT. V gave up 5 bases and J gave up 5 bases; unmatched junction bases: 7. The CDR3, as DNA: TGTGCCAGCAGTAACCGGGACAGGGTAAACAATGAGCAGTTCTTC. Its protein is CASSNRDRVNNEQFF.

V gene TRBV25-1 combines with J gene TRBJ2-5; no clear D. The CDR3 totals 11 residues. V was shortened by 4 bases and J by 4 bases, with 4 bases between the two germline ends. Germline CDR1 reads MGHDK; CDR2 reads SYGVNS. The CDR3 coding sequence is TGTGCCAGCAGTGGAGGAGAGACCCAGTACTTC. Protein: CASSGGETQYF.

V gene TRBV2 combines with J gene TRBJ1-1; 9 bases agree with TRBD1. The J segment lost 0 bases and the V segment lost 7 bases, leaving 6 bases of the junction unmatched. CDR3 length equals 15 residues. CDR1 and CDR2 (germline): SNHLY, FYNNEI. CDR3 region: CASNRQGVMNTEAFF. CDR3 bases: TGTGCCAGCAATCGACAGGGGGTGATGAACACTGAAGCTTTCTTT.

The gene calls are TRBV19 and TRBJ2-2; 7 nucleotides line up with TRBD1. CDR3 length: 14 amino acids. CDR1 is LNHDA and CDR2 is SQIVND in the germline V gene (reference sequence). V was clipped by 8 bases and J by 0 bases; unmatched bases: 3. CDR3 DNA sequence: TGTGCCAGTGAGACAGGGACGAACACCGGGGAGCTGTTTTTT. It specifies CASETGTNTGELFF.

The chain joins TRBV18 to TRBJ1-5; D gene unclear. The V gene lost 4 bases and the J gene lost 4 bases, with 8 bases spanning the gap. The CDR3 runs 13 residues. Germline V gives CDR1 KGHSH, CDR2 LQKENI. For the CDR3, the DNA is TGTGCCAGCTCACAGGGCCGTAATCAGCCCCAGCATTTT. Residues: CASSQGRNQPQHF.

The chain recombines TRBV5-1 with TRBJ2-5, with 14 bases matching TRBD2. The CDR3 has 16 amino acids. Germline trimming cut 0 bases from V and 5 bases from J; bases unmatched to any gene: 3. CDR1 is SGHRS and CDR2 is YFSETQ in the germline V gene. The CDR3 spells CASSLATSGRDETQYF. CDR3 nucleotides: TGCGCCAGCAGCTTGGCGACTAGCGGGAGGGATGAGACCCAGTACTTC. The full variable domain, with the rest looked up from reference TRBV5-1 and TRBJ2-5, is KAGVTQTPRYLIKTRGQQVTLSCSPISGHRSVSWYQQTPGQGLQFLFEYFSETQRNKGNFPGRFSGRQFSNSRSEMNVSTLELGDSALYLCASSLATSGRDETQYFGPGTRLLVL.

The chain has TRBV7-9 and TRBJ1-2; D gene unclear. V was shortened by 3 bases and J by 2 bases, with 10 bases between the two germline ends. The CDR3 is 14 amino acids. Per germline, CDR1 SEHNR and CDR2 FQNEAQ (reference sequence). The CDR3 DNA reads TGTGCCAGCAGCTTGGGAGTCACGAACTATGGCTACACCTTC. Protein: CASSLGVTNYGYTF.

The rearrangement joins TRBV20-1 to TRBJ2-2; 9 bases fit TRBD2. This CDR3 contains 15 residues. In germline, CDR1 is DFQATT, CDR2 SNEGSKA (reference sequence). V lost 3 bases to trimming and J lost 5 bases; unmatched junction nucleotides: 7. The CDR3 spells CSASIAGEGTGELFF. CDR3 DNA sequence: TGCAGTGCTAGTATAGCGGGAGAGGGGACCGGGGAGCTGTTTTTT.